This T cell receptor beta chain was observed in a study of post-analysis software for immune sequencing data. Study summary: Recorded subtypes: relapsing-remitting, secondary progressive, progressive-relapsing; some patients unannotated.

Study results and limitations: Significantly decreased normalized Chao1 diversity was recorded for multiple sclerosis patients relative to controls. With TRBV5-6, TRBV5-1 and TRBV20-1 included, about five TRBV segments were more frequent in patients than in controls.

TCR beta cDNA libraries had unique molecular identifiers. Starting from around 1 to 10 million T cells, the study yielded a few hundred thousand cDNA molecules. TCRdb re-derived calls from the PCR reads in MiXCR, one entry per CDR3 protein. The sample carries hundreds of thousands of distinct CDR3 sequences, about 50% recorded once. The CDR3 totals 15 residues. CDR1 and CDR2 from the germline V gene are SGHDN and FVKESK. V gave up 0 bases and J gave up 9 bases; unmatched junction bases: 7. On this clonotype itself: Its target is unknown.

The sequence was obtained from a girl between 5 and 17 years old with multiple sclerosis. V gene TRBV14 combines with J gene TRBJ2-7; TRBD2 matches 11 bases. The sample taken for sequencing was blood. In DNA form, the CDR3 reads TGTGCCAGCAGCCAAGACAGTACTAGCGGGAGACGGCAGTACTTC. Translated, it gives CASSQDSTSGRRQYF.